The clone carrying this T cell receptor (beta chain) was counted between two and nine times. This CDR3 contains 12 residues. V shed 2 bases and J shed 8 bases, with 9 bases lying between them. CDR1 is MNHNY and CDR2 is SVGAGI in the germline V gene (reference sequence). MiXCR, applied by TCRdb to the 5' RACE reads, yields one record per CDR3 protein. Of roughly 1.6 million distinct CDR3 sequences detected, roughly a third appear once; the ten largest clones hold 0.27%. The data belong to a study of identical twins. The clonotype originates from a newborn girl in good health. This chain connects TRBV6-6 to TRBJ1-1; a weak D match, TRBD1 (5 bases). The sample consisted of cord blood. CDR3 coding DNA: TGTGCCAGCAGTTACGCCAGGGAGGAAGCTTTCTTT. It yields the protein CASSYAREEAFF.